This entry concerns a single T cell receptor (beta chain). V was clipped by 5 bases and J by 4 bases, with 12 bases between them. Germline lookup yields CDR1 SGHTA and CDR2 FQGNSA. The CDR3 runs 14 residues. The data originate from a study of blood T cell repertoires in COVID-19. TCRdb keeps only in-frame clones here, not all; method: immunoSEQ multiplex PCR. The top ten clones hold around 20% of a sample with approximately 170,000 clones, around 80% of them seen once. The material sequenced was PBMCs or T cells enriched from blood (not recorded which). V usage is TRBV7-2 and J usage is TRBJ1-5, with unresolved D. The TCR sequence derives from a woman in her seventies in a cohort exposed to, infected with or recovered from COVID-19 (not recorded which). The CDR3 sequence: CASSNRVLNQPQHF. The CDR3 coding sequence is TGTGCCAGCAGCAACCGGGTCTTAAATCAGCCCCAGCATTTT.